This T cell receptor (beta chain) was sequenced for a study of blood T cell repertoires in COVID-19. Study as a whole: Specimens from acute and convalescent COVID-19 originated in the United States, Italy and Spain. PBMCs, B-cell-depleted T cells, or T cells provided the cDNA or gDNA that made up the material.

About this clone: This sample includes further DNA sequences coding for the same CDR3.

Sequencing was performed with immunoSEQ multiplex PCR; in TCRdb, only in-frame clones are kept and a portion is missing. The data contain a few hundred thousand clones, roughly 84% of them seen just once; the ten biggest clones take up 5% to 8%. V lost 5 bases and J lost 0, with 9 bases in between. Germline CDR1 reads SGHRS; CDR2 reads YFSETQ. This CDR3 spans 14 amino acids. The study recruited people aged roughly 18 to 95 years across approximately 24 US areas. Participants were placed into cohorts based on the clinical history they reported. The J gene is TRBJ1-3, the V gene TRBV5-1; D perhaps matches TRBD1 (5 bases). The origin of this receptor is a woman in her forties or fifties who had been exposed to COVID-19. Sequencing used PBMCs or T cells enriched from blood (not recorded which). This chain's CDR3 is CASSLGASGNTIYF. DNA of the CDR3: TGCGCCAGCAGTTTAGGGGCCTCTGGAAACACCATATATTTT.